The source of this TCR beta chain is a study of control samples from healthy donors and cancer patients. CDR1 is SGDLS, CDR2 YYNGEE, per germline. This CDR3 contains 17 residues. Trimming stripped 2 bases from V and 0 bases from J, with 15 bases between. TCRdb keeps only in-frame clones here, not all; method: immunoSEQ multiplex PCR. This table has about 140,000 clones, approximately 92% appearing once. V and J are TRBV9 and TRBJ2-1; D possibly corresponds to TRBD2 (5 bases). The sample comprised blood. The receptor was isolated from a man aged 25-45 years in good health. For the CDR3, the DNA is TGTGCCAGCAGCGTTGGCGCTTGGGGAGCCTCCTACAATGAGCAGTTCTTC. Its protein product is CASSVGAWGASYNEQFF.